The clone carrying this T cell receptor (beta chain) was observed a handful of times. Sequenced by immunoSEQ multiplex PCR; TCRdb stores in-frame clones only, minus some. The sample lists approximately 98,000 clones; 70% to 85% were seen once. This record belongs to a study of blood T cell repertoires in COVID-19. Study context: PBMCs, B-cell-depleted T cells, or T cells provided the cDNA or gDNA that made up the material.

The CDR3 runs 13 residues. Germline V CDR1 and CDR2: SGHNT, YYREEE (reference sequence). V lost 2 bases, J lost 5 bases, and 7 bases lay in between. The chain links TRBV5-4 to TRBJ1-4; D not certain. Sequencing was done on a sample of peripheral blood. This TCR was recovered from a woman aged 40 to 49 with acute or convalescent COVID-19. The CDR3 sequence is CASSLSLNEKLFF. The DNA of the CDR3 is TGTGCCAGCAGCTTAAGCTTAAATGAAAAACTGTTTTTT.